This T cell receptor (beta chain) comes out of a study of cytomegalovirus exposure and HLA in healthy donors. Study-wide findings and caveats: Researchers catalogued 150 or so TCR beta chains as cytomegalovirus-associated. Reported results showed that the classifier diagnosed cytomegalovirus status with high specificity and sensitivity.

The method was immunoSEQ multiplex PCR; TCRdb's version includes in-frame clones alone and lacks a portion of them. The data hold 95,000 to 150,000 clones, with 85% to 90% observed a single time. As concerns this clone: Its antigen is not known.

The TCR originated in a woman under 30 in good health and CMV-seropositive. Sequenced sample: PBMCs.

CDR3 DNA sequence: TGTGCCATCAGTGAGCCTCCGGGGGGAGCGGGAGATACGCAGTATTTT. Protein product: CAISEPPGGAGDTQYF. V usage is TRBV10-3 and J usage is TRBJ2-3; 7 nucleotides line up with TRBD2. CDR3 length: 16 amino acids. Germline CDR1 reads ENHRY; CDR2 reads SYGVKD. The V and J ends lost 2 bases and 5 bases, in that order; junction bases with no gene match: 10.